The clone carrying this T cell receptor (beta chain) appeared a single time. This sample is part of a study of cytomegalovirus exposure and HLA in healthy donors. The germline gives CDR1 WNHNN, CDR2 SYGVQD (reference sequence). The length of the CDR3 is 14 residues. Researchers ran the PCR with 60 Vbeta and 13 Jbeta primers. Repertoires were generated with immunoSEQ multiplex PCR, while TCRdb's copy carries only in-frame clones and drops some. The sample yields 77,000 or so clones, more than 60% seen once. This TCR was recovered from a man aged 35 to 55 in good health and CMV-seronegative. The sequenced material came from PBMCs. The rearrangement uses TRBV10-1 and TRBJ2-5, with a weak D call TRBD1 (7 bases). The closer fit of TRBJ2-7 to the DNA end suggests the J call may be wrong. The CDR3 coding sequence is TGCGCCAGCAGTGCCAGGGGGGTATCCTACGAGCAGTACTTC. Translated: CASSARGVSYEQYF.